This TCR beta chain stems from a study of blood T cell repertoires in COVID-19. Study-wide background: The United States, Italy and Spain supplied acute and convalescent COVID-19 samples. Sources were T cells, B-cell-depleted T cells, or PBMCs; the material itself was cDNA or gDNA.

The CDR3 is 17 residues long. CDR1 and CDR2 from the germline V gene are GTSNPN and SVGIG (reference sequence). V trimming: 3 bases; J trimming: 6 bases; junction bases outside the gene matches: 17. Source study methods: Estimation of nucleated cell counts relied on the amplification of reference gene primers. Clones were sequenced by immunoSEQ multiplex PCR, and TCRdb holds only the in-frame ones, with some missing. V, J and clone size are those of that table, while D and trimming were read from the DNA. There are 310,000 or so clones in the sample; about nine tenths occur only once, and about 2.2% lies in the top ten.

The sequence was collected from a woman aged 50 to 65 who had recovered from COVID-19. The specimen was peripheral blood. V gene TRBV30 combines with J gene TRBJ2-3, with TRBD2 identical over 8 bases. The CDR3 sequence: CAWSPVLTSEGRDTQYF. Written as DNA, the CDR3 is TGTGCCTGGAGCCCCGTTTTGACTAGCGAAGGACGTGATACGCAGTATTTT.